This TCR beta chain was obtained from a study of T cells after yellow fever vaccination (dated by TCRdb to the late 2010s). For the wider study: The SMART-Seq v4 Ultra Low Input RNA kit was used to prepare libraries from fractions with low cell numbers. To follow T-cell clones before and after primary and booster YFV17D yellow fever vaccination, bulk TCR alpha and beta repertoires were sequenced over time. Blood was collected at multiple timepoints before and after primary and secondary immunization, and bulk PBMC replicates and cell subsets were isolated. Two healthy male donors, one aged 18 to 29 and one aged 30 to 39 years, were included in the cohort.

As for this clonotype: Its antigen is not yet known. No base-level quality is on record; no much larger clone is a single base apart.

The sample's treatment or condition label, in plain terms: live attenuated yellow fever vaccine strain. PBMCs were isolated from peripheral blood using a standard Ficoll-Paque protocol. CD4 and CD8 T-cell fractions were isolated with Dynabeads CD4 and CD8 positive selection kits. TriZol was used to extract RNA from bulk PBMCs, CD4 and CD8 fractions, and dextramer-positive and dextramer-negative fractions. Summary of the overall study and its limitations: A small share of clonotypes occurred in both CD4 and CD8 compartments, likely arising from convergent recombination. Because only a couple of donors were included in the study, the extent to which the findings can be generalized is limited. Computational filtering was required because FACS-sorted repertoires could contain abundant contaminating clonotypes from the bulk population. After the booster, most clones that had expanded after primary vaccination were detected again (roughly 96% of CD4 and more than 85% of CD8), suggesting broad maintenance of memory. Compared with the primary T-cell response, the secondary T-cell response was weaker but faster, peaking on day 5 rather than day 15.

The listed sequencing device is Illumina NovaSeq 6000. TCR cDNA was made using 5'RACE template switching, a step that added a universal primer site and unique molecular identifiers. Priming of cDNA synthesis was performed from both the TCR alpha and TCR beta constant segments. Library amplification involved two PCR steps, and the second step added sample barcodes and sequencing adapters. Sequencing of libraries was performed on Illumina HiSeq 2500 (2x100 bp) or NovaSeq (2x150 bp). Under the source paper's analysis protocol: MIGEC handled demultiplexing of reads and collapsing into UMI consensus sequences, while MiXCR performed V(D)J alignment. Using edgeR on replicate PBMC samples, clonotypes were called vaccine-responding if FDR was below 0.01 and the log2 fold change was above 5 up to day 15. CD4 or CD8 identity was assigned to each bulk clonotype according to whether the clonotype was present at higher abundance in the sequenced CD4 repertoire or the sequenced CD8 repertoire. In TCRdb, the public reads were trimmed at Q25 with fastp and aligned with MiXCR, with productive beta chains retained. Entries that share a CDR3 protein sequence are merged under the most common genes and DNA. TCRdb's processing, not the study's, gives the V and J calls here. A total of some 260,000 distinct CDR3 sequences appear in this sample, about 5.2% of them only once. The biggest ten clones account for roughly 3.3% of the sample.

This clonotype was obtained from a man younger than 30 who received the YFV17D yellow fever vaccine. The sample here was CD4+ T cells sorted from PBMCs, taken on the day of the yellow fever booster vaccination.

The CDR3 reads CASSRPGQGASEQYF. The DNA sequence is as follows: TGTGCCAGCAGCCGCCCGGGACAGGGGGCGAGCGAGCAGTACTTC. The chain employs TRBV7-9 and TRBJ2-7, with TRBD1 identical over 12 junction bases. The CDR3 numbers 15 residues from cysteine through phenylalanine. CDR3 DNA is the only sequence kept; it has 45 bases, read in frame from the first base. The germline V gene (reference sequence) sets CDR1 to SEHNR and CDR2 to FQNEAQ. Relative to germline, V is missing 5 bases and J is missing 6 bases, with 8 bases of the junction outside any gene match.